Shown below are 28 T cell receptor beta chains from a single sample sequenced in a study of CD8 T cells in Susac syndrome. With random hexamers, reverse transcription was performed on roughly 0.45 to 1 ug of RNA. TCRdb called the immunoSEQ multiplex PCR reads again in MiXCR, with one record for every CDR3 protein. The data contain 150,000 or so distinct CDR3 sequences, under 95% of them singletons. Sequenced material: CD4+ T cells from PBMCs. Receptors were obtained from a human donor in good health.

V usage is TRBV3-1 and J usage is TRBJ2-7; 7 bases map to TRBD1. This CDR3 region has 14 residues. The V segment lost 3 bases and the J segment 2 bases; nucleotides outside the gene matches: 4. Germline assignment: CDR1 LGHDT and CDR2 YNNKEL (reference sequence). CDR3 sequence: CASSQRQGPYEQYF. CDR3 in DNA: TGTGCCAGCAGCCAGCGACAGGGCCCCTACGAGCAGTACTTC.

This chain joins TRBV3-1 and TRBJ1-2; the D is unclear. The CDR3 consists of 13 residues. CDR1 is LGHDT, CDR2 YNNKEL, per germline (reference sequence). Deletions cut 1 base from V and 8 bases from J, with 11 bases between. The CDR3 is CASSQGSLNGYTF. The CDR3 region has the DNA TGTGCCAGCAGCCAAGGCTCCCTAAACGGCTACACCTTC.

This sequence joins TRBV19 and TRBJ1-4; D gene ambiguous. The germline gives CDR1 LNHDA, CDR2 SQIVND (reference sequence). CDR3 size: 14 residues. V shed 8 bases and J shed 1 base, with 11 bases lying between them. Written as DNA, the CDR3 is TGTGCCAGTCTCCGGGGTGGAACTAATGAAAAACTGTTTTTT. Protein: CASLRGGTNEKLFF.

The CDR3 region is CASSSPDRAGEQYF. The CDR3 nucleotides read TGTGCCAGCAGTTCACCCGACAGGGCCGGCGAGCAGTACTTC. This sequence joins TRBV28 and TRBJ2-7; 7 bases line up with TRBD1. The CDR3 sequence is 14 residues long. Germline assignment: CDR1 MDHEN and CDR2 SYDVKM. V lost 4 bases to trimming and J lost 6 bases; unmatched junction nucleotides: 9.

The rearrangement uses TRBV4-3 and TRBJ2-6; D unresolved. V lost 0 bases, J lost 2 bases, and 5 bases lay in between. The length of the CDR3 is 15 residues. The V gene's germline CDR1 is LGHNA and CDR2 YSLEER. DNA of the CDR3: TGCGCCAGCAGCCAAGAGGGTGCTGGGGCCAACGTCCTGACTTTC. Protein sequence: CASSQEGAGANVLTF.

The chain has TRBV6-2 or TRBV6-3 and TRBJ2-5; 12 bases are a match to TRBD2. CDR3 length equals 17 residues. Trimming took 5 bases from V and 5 from J; bases not matched to a gene: 12. In germline, CDR1 is MNHEY, CDR2 SVGEGT. The CDR3 protein is CASSPRPGLAGTETQYF. CDR3 DNA: TGTGCCAGCAGTCCTCGCCCTGGACTAGCGGGGACGGAGACCCAGTACTTC.

The V and J genes are TRBV6-6 and TRBJ2-3; TRBD2 matches 7 bases. V lost 2 bases to trimming and J lost 2 bases; unmatched junction nucleotides: 7. Germline CDR1 is MNHNY and CDR2 is SVGAGI (reference sequence). The CDR3 spans 16 residues. DNA of the CDR3: TGTGCCAGCAGTTACCCCCCTGCGGGGGACACAGATACGCAGTATTTT. Residues: CASSYPPAGDTDTQYF.

The V gene is TRBV5-1, the J gene TRBJ2-1; 9 positions agree with TRBD2. CDR3 length: 15 amino acids. The J segment lost 7 bases and the V segment lost 3 bases, leaving 8 bases of the junction unmatched. The germline V gene has CDR1 SGHRS and CDR2 YFSETQ. The chain's CDR3 is CASSWGGRAKNEQFF. Here the CDR3 DNA reads TGCGCCAGCAGCTGGGGCGGGAGGGCCAAGAATGAGCAGTTCTTC. The full variable domain, rest sourced from reference TRBV5-1 and TRBJ2-1, is KAGVTQTPRYLIKTRGQQVTLSCSPISGHRSVSWYQQTPGQGLQFLFEYFSETQRNKGNFPGRFSGRQFSNSRSEMNVSTLELGDSALYLCASSWGGRAKNEQFFGPGTRLTVL.

The chain is built from TRBV7-9 and TRBJ2-7; 11 bases line up with TRBD1. The V gene's germline CDR1 is SEHNR and CDR2 FQNEAQ (reference sequence). The CDR3 runs to 15 residues. With V trimmed by 1 base and J by 6 bases, 5 bases remained unmatched. CDR3 in amino acids: CASSLGDRGTAEQYF. CDR3 sequence (DNA): TGTGCCAGCAGCTTAGGGGACAGGGGGACCGCCGAGCAGTACTTC.

The chain links TRBV4-1 to TRBJ2-5, with D perhaps matching TRBD1 (7 bases). Trimming left V 0 bases short and J 4 bases short, with 12 bases between. This CDR3 spans 15 amino acids. Germline CDR1 is MGHRA and CDR2 is YSYEKL. The CDR3 coding sequence is TGCGCCAGCAGCCAAGATCGCCAGGGGGGAGAGACCCAGTACTTC. This translates into CASSQDRQGGETQYF.

This chain uses TRBV2 with TRBJ2-7, with D possibly called TRBD1 or TRBD2 (5 bases each). Trimming pared 7 bases from V and 4 bases from J, leaving 14 bases between. Germline CDR1 reads SNHLY; CDR2 reads FYNNEI. This CDR3 comprises 13 residues. This CDR3 is CASNPGLQYEQYF. The CDR3 bases are TGTGCCAGCAACCCGGGGCTGCAGTACGAGCAGTACTTC.

The chain carries TRBV28 and TRBJ2-7; TRBD1 matches at 10 bases. Germline CDR1 reads MDHEN; CDR2 reads SYDVKM. The CDR3 runs 16 residues. V lost 5 bases and J lost 8; bases outside the gene matches: 15. CDR3 loop: CASSELTGTGAKQQYF. Here the CDR3 DNA reads TGTGCCAGCAGTGAGCTTACCGGGACAGGGGCTAAACAGCAGTACTTC. Drawing the rest from reference TRBV28 and TRBJ2-7, the complete variable domain is DVKVTQSSRYLVKRTGEKVFLECVQDMDHENMFWYRQDPGLGLRLIYFSYDVKMKEKGDIPEGYSVSREKKERFSLILESASTNQTSMYLCASSELTGTGAKQQYFGPGTRLTVT.

This chain links TRBV5-1 with TRBJ1-4, with D possibly matching TRBD1 (6 bases). The V and J ends lost 4 bases and 8 bases respectively, with 15 bases between them. The CDR3 consists of 14 residues. Germline V gene data show CDR1 as SGHRS and CDR2 as YFSETQ. The CDR3 sequence: CASSPGTSGEKLFF. The CDR3 DNA sequence: TGCGCCAGCAGCCCCGGGACAAGCGGAGAAAAACTGTTTTTT.

The CDR3: CSLMSGNTIYF. The DNA of the CDR3 is TGCAGCCTCATGTCTGGAAACACCATATATTTT. This sequence joins TRBV29-1 and TRBJ1-3; D unclear. The V end was cut by 8 bases, the J end by 1 base, with 6 bases between. The germline V gene encodes CDR1 SQVTM and CDR2 ANQGSEA. The CDR3 length is 11 residues. Full variable domain (remainder filled in from reference TRBV29-1 and TRBJ1-3): SAVISQKPSRDICQRGTSLTIQCQVDSQVTMMFWYRQQPGQSLTLIATANQGSEATYESGFVIDKFPISRPNLTFSTLTVSNMSPEDSSIYLCSLMSGNTIYFGEGSWLTVV.

The chain joins TRBV6-2 or TRBV6-3 to TRBJ1-5; no clear D. CDR1 is MNHEY, CDR2 SVGEGT, per germline. V was cut by 6 bases and J by 3 bases, with 12 bases left in between. The length of the CDR3 is 14 residues. DNA of the CDR3: TGTGCCAGCAGCCGGGAAGTATTCAATCAGCCCCAGCATTTT. Its protein product is CASSREVFNQPQHF.

This chain joins TRBV7-9 and TRBJ2-2; D is unclear. CDR1 and CDR2 (germline): SEHNR, FQNEAQ (reference sequence). V lost 6 bases and J 5 bases, leaving 16 bases between the germline ends. This CDR3 contains 15 residues. The CDR3, as DNA: TGTGCCAGCAGACCCAGGTCCTCCCTTACCGGGGAGCTGTTTTTT. This translates into CASRPRSSLTGELFF.

V and J are TRBV5-1 and TRBJ1-1, with D unresolved. The CDR3 contains 13 residues. The V end lost 6 bases, the J end lost 1 base, and 10 bases lay between the germline ends. Germline CDR1 is SGHRS and CDR2 is YFSETQ. The CDR3 region is CASTREPNTEAFF. The CDR3 DNA is TGCGCCAGCACCCGGGAGCCGAACACTGAAGCTTTCTTT.

This clonotype was counted a single time. This chain uses TRBV7-2 with TRBJ1-2; 7 bases are shared with TRBD1. The ends lost 5 bases at V and 5 bases at J; junction bases unmatched: 8. Germline loops: CDR1 SGHTA, CDR2 FQGNSA. This CDR3 region has 14 residues. This CDR3 reads CASSGGTAYYGYTF. DNA of the CDR3: TGTGCCAGCAGCGGAGGGACAGCTTATTATGGCTACACCTTC.

This chain connects TRBV10-1 to TRBJ2-1; 9 nucleotides match TRBD2. Germline CDR1 WNHNN, CDR2 SYGVQD (reference sequence). The ends lost 2 bases at V and 7 bases at J; junction bases unmatched: 6. The CDR3 is 15 amino acids. The CDR3 DNA is TGCGCCAGCAGTGAGACCAGCGGGGGGACGAATGAGCAGTTCTTC. This sequence encodes CASSETSGGTNEQFF.

This clonotype occurred once. The chain links TRBV12-3 or TRBV12-4 to TRBJ2-4; 7 bases fit TRBD1. The CDR3 runs to 13 residues. J lost 7 bases, V lost 5 bases, and 5 bases had no gene match. The CDR3 DNA reads TGTGCCAGCAGTCCCTCGGGACAGAACATTCAGTACTTC. Translation: CASSPSGQNIQYF.

This clonotype has just one count. V is TRBV7-3 and J is TRBJ1-1; D might be TRBD1 (6 bases). The V end was cut by 5 bases, the J end by 7 bases, with 20 bases between. The CDR3 covers 15 residues. Germline V gives CDR1 SGHTA, CDR2 FQGTGA. The CDR3 DNA is TGTGCCAGCAGCCCCCGAGCCGGGACATCCGATGAAGCTTTCTTT. Translating gives CASSPRAGTSDEAFF. The variable domain in full, with the rest retrieved from reference TRBV7-3 and TRBJ1-1, is GAGVSQTPSNKVTEKGKYVELRCDPISGHTALYWYRQSLGQGPEFLIYFQGTGAADDSGLPNDRFFAVRPEGSVSTLKIQRTERGDSAVYLCASSPRAGTSDEAFFGQGTRLTVV.

The V and J genes are TRBV30 and TRBJ1-5, with 7 bases that match TRBD1. This CDR3 region has 15 residues. The ends lost 2 bases at V and 7 bases at J; junction bases unmatched: 11. CDR1 and CDR2 from the germline V gene are GTSNPN and SVGIG (reference sequence). The CDR3 is CAWSRKTGRMQPQHF. The CDR3 DNA follows: TGTGCCTGGAGTCGGAAGACAGGGCGCATGCAGCCCCAGCATTTT.

The J gene is TRBJ1-4, the V gene TRBV12-3 or TRBV12-4, with TRBD1 matching over 10 bases. This CDR3 contains 12 residues. Trimming took 4 bases from V and 14 from J; bases not matched to a gene: 4. The CDR3 loop is CASSYTGQGLFF. CDR3 bases: TGTGCCAGCAGTTATACGGGACAGGGGCTGTTTTTT.

J is TRBJ2-7 and V is TRBV4-3; D remains unclear. This CDR3 region has 16 residues. V was trimmed by 0 bases and J by 0 bases, leaving 12 bases between them. Looked up from germline, CDR1 is LGHNA and CDR2 is YSLEER. CDR3 residues: CASSQDYPGNSYEQYF. CDR3 DNA sequence: TGCGCCAGCAGCCAAGATTACCCAGGCAACTCCTACGAGCAGTACTTC.

The CDR3: CASSPTSGQEEQYF. In DNA form, the CDR3 reads TGCGCCAGCAGCCCGACTAGCGGCCAAGAGGAGCAGTACTTC. The chain recombines TRBV5-1 with TRBJ2-7, with 9 bases lining up with TRBD2. V lost 4 bases and J lost 7; bases outside the gene matches: 9. CDR3 length: 14 residues. CDR1 and CDR2 from the germline V gene are SGHRS and YFSETQ.

The DNA for the CDR3 is TGTGCCAGCAGCTTGTTACAGGGCGGAAACATTCAGTACTTC. Translated: CASSLLQGGNIQYF. The chain has TRBV5-4 and TRBJ2-4; D is possibly TRBD1 (6 bases). The CDR3 is 14 residues long. The germline V gene encodes CDR1 SGHNT and CDR2 YYREEE (reference sequence). The V gene lost 1 base and the J gene lost 6 bases, with 11 bases spanning the gap.

V usage is TRBV7-2 and J usage is TRBJ2-7, with 8 bases that match TRBD1. The CDR3 consists of 15 residues. V gave up 6 bases and J gave up 3 bases; unmatched junction bases: 10. Germline CDR1 reads SGHTA; CDR2 reads FQGNSA. The chain's CDR3 is CASSSFGQGLYEQYF. The CDR3 DNA reads as TGTGCCAGCAGTTCGTTTGGACAGGGCCTCTACGAGCAGTACTTC.

A single count supports this clonotype. This chain's CDR3 is CATSSRQGLHTEAFF. The CDR3 region has the DNA TGTGCCACCAGCAGCAGACAGGGACTCCACACTGAAGCTTTCTTT. The chain carries TRBV15 and TRBJ1-1, with 7 nucleotides matching TRBD1. Looked up from germline, CDR1 is LNHNV and CDR2 is YYDKDF (reference sequence). CDR3 length equals 15 residues. V lost 3 bases, J lost 3 bases, and 7 bases stayed unmatched.